These T cell receptor beta chains were read from a single sample in a study of cytomegalovirus exposure and HLA in healthy donors. This table comes from immunoSEQ multiplex PCR, and its TCRdb copy is limited to in-frame clones, with some not included. The table has 100,000 to 150,000 clones, about 80% seen once. The sample was PBMCs. The receptors come from a human donor in good health. The CDR3 runs from the conserved cysteine through the conserved F or W. A D gene is named only where the DNA matches it firmly. Only some rows state a clone size, as once, few, many or a class for expanded clones.

j_gene,abundance,d_gene,len,v_gene,CDR3nt,CDR3aa
TRBJ2-1,.,TRBD2,16,TRBV10-2,TGCGCCAGCAGTGAGGCAACTAGCGGGGGTGGGAATGAGCAGTTCTTC,CASSEATSGGGNEQFF
TRBJ2-3,.,.,14,TRBV9,TGTGCCAGCAGCGTATCGGGGAAAACAGATACGCAGTATTTT,CASSVSGKTDTQYF
TRBJ2-6,.,TRBD1,19,TRBV15,TGTGCCACCAGCAGAGATGGAACAGGGGGTAGCTCTGGGGCCAACGTCCTGACTTTC,CATSRDGTGGSSGANVLTF
TRBJ1-2,.,TRBD1,18,TRBV13,TGTGCCAGCAGCTTCTCCGACAGGGACTCAACTATTAACTATGGCTACACCTTC,CASSFSDRDSTINYGYTF
TRBJ1-2,.,TRBD1,14,TRBV25-1,TGTGCCAGCACAGGACAGGGGGCGGGATATGGCTACACCTTC,CASTGQGAGYGYTF
TRBJ2-2,.,.,16,TRBV4-2,TGTGCCAGCAGCCAAGATGGACTATGGGACACCGGGGAGCTGTTTTTT,CASSQDGLWDTGELFF
TRBJ1-1,.,TRBD1,13,TRBV5-1,TGCGCCAGCAGCTTCCAGGGGGGCCCTGAAGCTTTCTTT,CASSFQGGPEAFF
TRBJ2-1,.,.,15,TRBV6-5,TGTGCCAGCAGTTCCGGGACACCTCCCTACAATGAGCAGTTCTTC,CASSSGTPPYNEQFF
TRBJ1-1,.,.,17,TRBV9,TGTGCCAGCAGCGTACGAACCCGAGCGGCTGGTGGCACTGAAGCTTTCTTT,CASSVRTRAAGGTEAFF
TRBJ2-4,.,.,15,TRBV2,TGTGCCAGCAGTGAAGACGGTTTTGCCAAAAACATTCAGTACTTC,CASSEDGFAKNIQYF
TRBJ2-3,.,TRBD1,18,TRBV28,TGTGCCAGCAGTTTATTTAGGGGGATGGGACAGATCACAGATACGCAGTATTTT,CASSLFRGMGQITDTQYF
TRBJ2-1,.,TRBD1,14,TRBV25-1,TGTGCCAGCAACCGGGACAGTAGCCTCGGTGAGCAGTTCTTC,CASNRDSSLGEQFF
TRBJ2-1,.,TRBD2,16,TRBV2,TGTGCCAGCAGGAGCGGGGGGGCCGGTTTGTACAATGAGCAGTTCTTC,CASRSGGAGLYNEQFF
TRBJ1-1,.,.,13,TRBV4-1,TGCGCCAGCAGCCCGGGAGGGAACACTGAAGCTTTCTTT,CASSPGGNTEAFF
TRBJ1-1,.,.,14,TRBV11-2,TGTGCCAGCAGCTACACACAGGGGAACACTGAAGCTTTCTTT,CASSYTQGNTEAFF
TRBJ1-6,once,TRBD1,14,TRBV2,TGTGCCAGCAGTAGGGACAGGGGTTACTCACCCCTCCACTTT,CASSRDRGYSPLHF
TRBJ2-5,.,.,14,TRBV27,TGTGCCAGCAGTTTATATGCGAGGGCGGAGACCCAGTACTTC,CASSLYARAETQYF
TRBJ2-7,.,TRBD1,15,TRBV9,TGTGCCAGCAGCCCGACGGGACAGATCTTCTACGAGCAGTACTTC,CASSPTGQIFYEQYF
TRBJ1-6,.,.,12,TRBV5-4,TGTGCCAGCAGCTTGGCAAATTCACCCCTCCACTTT,CASSLANSPLHF
TRBJ1-1,.,TRBD1,16,TRBV2,TGTGCCAGCAGTGAAGGTCGACAGGGGGATCACACTGAAGCTTTCTTT,CASSEGRQGDHTEAFF
TRBJ1-2,.,TRBD1,15,TRBV5-6,TGTGCCAGCAGCTTGTATAGGACAGGGGACTATGGCTACACCTTC,CASSLYRTGDYGYTF
TRBJ2-1,.,TRBD1,14,TRBV19,TGTGCCAGTAGGGTCGGCAGGGGGAACAATGAGCAGTTCTTC,CASRVGRGNNEQFF
TRBJ1-4,few,.,16,TRBV2,TGTGCCAGCAGAGTCGGACAGCTTGCAACTAATGAAAAACTGTTTTTT,CASRVGQLATNEKLFF
TRBJ2-1,.,.,14,TRBV7-2,TGTGCCAGCAGCTTGGACACACCATACAATGAGCAGTTCTTC,CASSLDTPYNEQFF
TRBJ2-4,.,TRBD1,15,TRBV9,TGTGCCAGCAGCGTCTCCGTGGGACAGGGGGACATTCAGTACTTC,CASSVSVGQGDIQYF
TRBJ2-7,.,.,14,TRBV7-9,TGTGCCAGCAGCTTATCCGGGGAGATCTACGAGCAGTACTTC,CASSLSGEIYEQYF
TRBJ2-1,once,TRBD2,16,TRBV10-2,TGCGCCAGCAGTGAGGAGGGACTAGCGGTCTACAATGAGCAGTTCTTC,CASSEEGLAVYNEQFF
TRBJ1-5,.,.,15,TRBV21-1,TGTGCCAGCATCGAGAAGAATTTTAGCAATCAGCCCCAGCATTTT,CASIEKNFSNQPQHF
TRBJ2-7,once,.,13,TRBV5-1,TGCGCCAGTAGACCGGGAGAATCCTACGAGCAGTACTTC,CASRPGESYEQYF
TRBJ2-1,.,TRBD1,14,TRBV28,TGTGCCAGCAGTTCCGGGACAGGGGTTAATGAGCAGTTCTTC,CASSSGTGVNEQFF
TRBJ1-1,.,TRBD1,18,TRBV4-1,TGCGCCAGCAGCCAAGATAAGCTCGGGACAGCTTTGGGCACTGAAGCTTTCTTT,CASSQDKLGTALGTEAFF